This T cell receptor (beta chain) derives from a study of spatial heterogeneity in lung cancer. The overall study: Every unique TCR and UMI combination, on average, appeared more than ten times in raw reads.

TCR cDNA molecules each had a unique molecular identifier. From the 5' RACE reads, TCRdb called clonotypes with MiXCR, one entry per CDR3 protein. The data show 110,000 or so distinct CDR3 sequences, 9.5% to 14% seen once. V was shortened by 6 bases and J by 0 bases, with 23 bases between the two germline ends. The CDR3 has 18 amino acids. Per the germline V gene, CDR1 is LNHDA and CDR2 is SQIVND (reference sequence). Time point of the sample: blood at routine non-recurrence follow-up after resection. The table lists this clonotype with a few counts. This material consisted of PBMCs, taken at follow-up. This chain uses TRBV19 with TRBJ1-2; perhaps TRBD1 as D (5 bases). The sequence came from a female donor with early-stage non-small cell lung cancer. This CDR3 reads CASRNYRIRKPANYGYTF. Written as DNA, the CDR3 is TGTGCCAGTAGAAACTACAGGATCCGTAAACCAGCTAACTATGGCTACACCTTC.